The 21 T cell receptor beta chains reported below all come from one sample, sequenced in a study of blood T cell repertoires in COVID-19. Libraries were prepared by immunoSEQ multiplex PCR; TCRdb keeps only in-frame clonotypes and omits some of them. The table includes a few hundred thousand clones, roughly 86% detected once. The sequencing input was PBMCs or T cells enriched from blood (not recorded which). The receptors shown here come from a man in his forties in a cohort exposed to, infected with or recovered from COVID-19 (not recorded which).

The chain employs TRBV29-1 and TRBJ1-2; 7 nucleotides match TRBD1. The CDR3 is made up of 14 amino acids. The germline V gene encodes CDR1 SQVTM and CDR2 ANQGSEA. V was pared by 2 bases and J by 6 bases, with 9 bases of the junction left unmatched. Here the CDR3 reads CSVESGDRAHGYTF. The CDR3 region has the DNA TGCAGCGTTGAATCGGGAGACAGGGCCCATGGCTACACCTTC.

CDR3 sequence: CSVRVPRTGTGNTGELFF. CDR3 DNA sequence: TGCAGCGTTCGAGTACCTCGGACCGGGACAGGGAACACCGGGGAGCTGTTTTTT. This chain uses TRBV29-1 with TRBJ2-2; 8 nucleotides align to TRBD1. Germline loops: CDR1 SQVTM, CDR2 ANQGSEA. J was trimmed by 1 base and V by 5 bases; bases with no gene match: 15. CDR3 size: 18 residues.

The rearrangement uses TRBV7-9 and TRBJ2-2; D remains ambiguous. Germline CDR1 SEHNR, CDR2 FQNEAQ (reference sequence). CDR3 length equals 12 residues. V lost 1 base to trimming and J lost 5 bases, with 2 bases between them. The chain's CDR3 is CASSLVTGELFF. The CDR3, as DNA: TGTGCCAGCAGCTTAGTAACCGGGGAGCTGTTTTTT. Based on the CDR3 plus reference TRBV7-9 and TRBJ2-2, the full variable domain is DTGVSQNPRHKITKRGQNVTFRCDPISEHNRLYWYRQTLGQGPEFLTYFQNEAQLEKSRLLSDRFSAERPKGSFSTLEIQRTEQGDSAMYLCASSLVTGELFFGEGSRLTVL.

The DNA of the CDR3 is TGTGCCGGGAGGCAGGGGGCGACCCACGAGCAGTACTTC. This codes for CAGRQGATHEQYF. The rearrangement uses TRBV6-5 and TRBJ2-7, with 8 bases identical to TRBD1. CDR3 size: 13 residues. CDR1 is MNHEY and CDR2 is SVGAGI in the germline V gene. Trimming at V came to 11 bases and at J to 5 bases, leaving 11 bases not matched to a gene.

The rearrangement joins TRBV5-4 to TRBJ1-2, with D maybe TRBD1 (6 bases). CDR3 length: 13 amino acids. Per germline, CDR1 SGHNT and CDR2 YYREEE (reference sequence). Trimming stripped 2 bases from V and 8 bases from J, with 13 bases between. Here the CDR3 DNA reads TGTGCCAGCAGCTTTATGGGGGCCGGAGGCTACACCTTC. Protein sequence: CASSFMGAGGYTF.

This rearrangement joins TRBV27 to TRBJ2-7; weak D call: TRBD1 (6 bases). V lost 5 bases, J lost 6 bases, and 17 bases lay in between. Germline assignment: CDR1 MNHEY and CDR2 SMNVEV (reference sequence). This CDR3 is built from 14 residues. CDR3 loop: CASSTVAGQSEQYF. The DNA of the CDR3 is TGTGCCAGCAGTACCGTCGCCGGACAGTCCGAGCAGTACTTC.

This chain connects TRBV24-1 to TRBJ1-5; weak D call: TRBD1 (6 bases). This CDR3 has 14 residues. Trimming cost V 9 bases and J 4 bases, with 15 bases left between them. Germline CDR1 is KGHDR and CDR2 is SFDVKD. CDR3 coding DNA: TGTGCCACCTCTTTAGGGACACAGAATCAGCCCCAGCATTTT. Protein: CATSLGTQNQPQHF.

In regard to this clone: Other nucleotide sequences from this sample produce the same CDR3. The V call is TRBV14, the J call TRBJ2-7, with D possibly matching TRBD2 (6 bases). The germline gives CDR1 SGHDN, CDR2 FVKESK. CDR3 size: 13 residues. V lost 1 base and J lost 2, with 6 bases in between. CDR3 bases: TGTGCCAGCAGCCAAGGACTAGCCTACGAGCAGTACTTC. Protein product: CASSQGLAYEQYF. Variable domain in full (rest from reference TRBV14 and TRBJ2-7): EAGVTQFPSHSVIEKGQTVTLRCDPISGHDNLYWYRRVMGKEIKFLLHFVKESKQDESGMPNNRFLAERTGGTYSTLKVQPAELEDSGVYFCASSQGLAYEQYFGPGTRLTVT.

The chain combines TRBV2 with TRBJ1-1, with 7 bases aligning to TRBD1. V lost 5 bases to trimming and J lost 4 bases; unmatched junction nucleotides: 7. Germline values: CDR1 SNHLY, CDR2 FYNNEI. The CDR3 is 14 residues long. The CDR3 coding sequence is TGTGCCAGCAGTAAAAACAGGGGAGGCACTGAAGCTTTCTTT. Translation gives CASSKNRGGTEAFF.

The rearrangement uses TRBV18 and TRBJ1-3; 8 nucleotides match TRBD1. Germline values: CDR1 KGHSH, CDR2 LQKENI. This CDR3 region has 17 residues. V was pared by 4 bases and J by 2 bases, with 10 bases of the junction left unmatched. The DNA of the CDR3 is TGTGCCAGCTCACAATCCCGACAGGGGACCACTGGAAACACCATATATTTT. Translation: CASSQSRQGTTGNTIYF.

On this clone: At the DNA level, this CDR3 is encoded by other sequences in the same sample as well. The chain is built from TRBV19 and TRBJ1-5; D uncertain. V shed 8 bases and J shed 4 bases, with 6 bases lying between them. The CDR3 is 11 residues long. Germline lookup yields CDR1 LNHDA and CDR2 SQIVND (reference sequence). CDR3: CASGRNQPQHF. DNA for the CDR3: TGTGCCAGTGGGAGGAATCAGCCCCAGCATTTT.

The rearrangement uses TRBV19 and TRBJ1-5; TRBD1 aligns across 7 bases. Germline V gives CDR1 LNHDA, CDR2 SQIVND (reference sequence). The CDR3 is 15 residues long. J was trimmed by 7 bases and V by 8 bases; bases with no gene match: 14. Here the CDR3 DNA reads TGTGCCAGTCACTATCTGGACAGGCCAAACCAGCCCCAGCATTTT. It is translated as CASHYLDRPNQPQHF. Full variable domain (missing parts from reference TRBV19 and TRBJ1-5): DGGITQSPKYLFRKEGQNVTLSCEQNLNHDAMYWYRQDPGQGLRLIYYSQIVNDFQKGDIAEGYSVSREKKESFPLTVTSAQKNPTAFYLCASHYLDRPNQPQHFGDGTRLSIL.

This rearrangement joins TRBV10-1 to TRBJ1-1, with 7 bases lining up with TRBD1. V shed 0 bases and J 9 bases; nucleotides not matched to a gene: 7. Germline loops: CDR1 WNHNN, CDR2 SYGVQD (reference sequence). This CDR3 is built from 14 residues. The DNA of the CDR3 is TGCGCCAGCAGTGAGTCGGGGCAGGGGGAGAAAGCTTTCTTT. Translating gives CASSESGQGEKAFF.

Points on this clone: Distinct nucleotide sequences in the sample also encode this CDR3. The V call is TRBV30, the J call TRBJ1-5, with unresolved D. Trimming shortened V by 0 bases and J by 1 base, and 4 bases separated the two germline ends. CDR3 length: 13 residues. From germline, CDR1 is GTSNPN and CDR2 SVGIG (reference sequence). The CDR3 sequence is CAWSVRSNQPQHF. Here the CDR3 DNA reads TGTGCCTGGAGTGTCCGGAGCAATCAGCCCCAGCATTTT.

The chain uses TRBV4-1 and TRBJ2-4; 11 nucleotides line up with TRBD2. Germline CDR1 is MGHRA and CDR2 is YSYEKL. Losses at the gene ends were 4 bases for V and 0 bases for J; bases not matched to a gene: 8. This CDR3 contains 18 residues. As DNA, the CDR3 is TGCGCCAGCAGCCGAACCGGGACTAGCGGTTTAGCCAAAAACATTCAGTACTTC. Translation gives CASSRTGTSGLAKNIQYF.

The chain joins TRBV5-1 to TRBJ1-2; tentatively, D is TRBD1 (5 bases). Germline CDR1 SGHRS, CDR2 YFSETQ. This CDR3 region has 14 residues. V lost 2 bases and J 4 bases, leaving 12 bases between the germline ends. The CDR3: CASSFGRAAYGYTF. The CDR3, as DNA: TGCGCCAGCAGCTTCGGCAGGGCGGCCTATGGCTACACCTTC.

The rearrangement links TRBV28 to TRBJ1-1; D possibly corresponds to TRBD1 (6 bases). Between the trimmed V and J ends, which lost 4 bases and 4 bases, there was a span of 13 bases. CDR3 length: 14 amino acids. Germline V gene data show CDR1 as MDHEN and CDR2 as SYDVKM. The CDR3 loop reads CASSSYRVGTEAFF. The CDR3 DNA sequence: TGTGCCAGCAGTTCCTACAGGGTCGGCACTGAAGCTTTCTTT.

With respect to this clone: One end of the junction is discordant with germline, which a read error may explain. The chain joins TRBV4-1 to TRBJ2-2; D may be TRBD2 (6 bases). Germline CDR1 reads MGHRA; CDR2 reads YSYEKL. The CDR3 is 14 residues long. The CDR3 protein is CASSQQELDGGLFF. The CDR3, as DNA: TGCGCCAGCAGCCAGCAGGAATTGGACGGGGGGCTGTTTTTT.

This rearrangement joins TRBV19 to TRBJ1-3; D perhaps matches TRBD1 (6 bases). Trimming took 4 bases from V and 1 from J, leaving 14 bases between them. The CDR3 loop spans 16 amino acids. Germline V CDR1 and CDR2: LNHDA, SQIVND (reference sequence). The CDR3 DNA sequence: TGTGCCAGTAGTACAATTACCGGGACATCTGGAAACACCATATATTTT. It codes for CASSTITGTSGNTIYF.

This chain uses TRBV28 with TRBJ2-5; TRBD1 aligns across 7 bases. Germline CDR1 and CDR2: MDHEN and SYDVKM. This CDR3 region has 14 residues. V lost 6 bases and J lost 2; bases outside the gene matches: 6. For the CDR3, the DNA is TGTGCCAGCAGCCCGACGACAGGGCAAGAGACCCAGTACTTC. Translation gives CASSPTTGQETQYF. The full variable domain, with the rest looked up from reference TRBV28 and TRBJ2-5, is DVKVTQSSRYLVKRTGEKVFLECVQDMDHENMFWYRQDPGLGLRLIYFSYDVKMKEKGDIPEGYSVSREKKERFSLILESASTNQTSMYLCASSPTTGQETQYFGPGTRLLVL.

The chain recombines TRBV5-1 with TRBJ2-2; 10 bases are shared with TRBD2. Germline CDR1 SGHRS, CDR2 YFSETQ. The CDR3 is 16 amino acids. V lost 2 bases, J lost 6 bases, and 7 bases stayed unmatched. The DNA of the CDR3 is TGCGCCAGCAGCTTCTCTGAGCGGGAGGGTCCCGGGGAGCTGTTTTTT. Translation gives CASSFSEREGPGELFF.